The 5 T cell receptor beta chains presented below share a single source sample, sequenced in a study of T cells in Graves' hyperthyroidism and ophthalmopathy. Amplification of TCR beta CDR3 regions was performed using RNA transcripts as template. The primer set for the first-round RT-PCR of the TCR CDR3 was HTBI. Using its own MiXCR run on the multiplex PCR reads, TCRdb lists one record per CDR3 protein. This table has nearly 250,000 distinct CDR3 sequences, around 15% appearing once. The specimen was blood. The receptors shown here come from a woman under 30 with Graves' ophthalmopathy.

In this sample, this clonotype turned up many times. V is TRBV7-9 and J is TRBJ2-5; TRBD2 aligns across 7 bases. CDR1 and CDR2 from the germline V gene are SEHNR and FQNEAQ (reference sequence). The CDR3 extends over 18 amino acids. V shed 4 bases and J 0 bases; nucleotides not matched to a gene: 14. CDR3 nucleotides: TGTGCCAGCAGCTCAAGACGGGACTATCGTACGGACCAAGAGACCCAGTACTTC. This gives the protein CASSSRRDYRTDQETQYF.

This clonotype was recorded at least ten times. The rearrangement links TRBV5-1 to TRBJ1-6; no firm D call. The CDR3 totals 16 residues. CDR1 is SGHRS, CDR2 YFSETQ, per germline. V shed 0 bases and J shed 0 bases, with 7 bases lying between them. The CDR3 coding sequence is TGCGCCAGCAGCTTGGCCCAGAGCTCCTATAATTCACCCCTCCACTTT. This sequence encodes CASSLAQSSYNSPLHF.

This clonotype showed up many times. The genes are TRBV28 and TRBJ2-3; possibly TRBD1 or TRBD2 for D (7 bases each). Trimming removed 7 bases from V and 7 bases from J, with 18 bases in between. Per the germline V gene, CDR1 is MDHEN and CDR2 is SYDVKM. CDR3 length: 14 residues. Written as DNA, the CDR3 is TGTGCCAGCACAGGGGGGAGGGCCAGGCATACGCAGTATTTT. This gives the protein CASTGGRARHTQYF.

Many counts were recorded for this clonotype. The gene calls are TRBV11-1 and TRBJ2-7, with TRBD1 matching over 9 bases. The CDR3 totals 14 residues. V trimming: 6 bases; J trimming: 5 bases; junction bases outside the gene matches: 8. Germline CDR1 and CDR2: SGHAT and FQDESV (reference sequence). DNA of the CDR3: TGTGCCAGCAGTCTCCAGGGACAGGGCCACGAGCAGTACTTC. It translates to CASSLQGQGHEQYF.

The sample holds many counts of this clonotype. The chain couples TRBV25-1 to TRBJ2-3; no definite D call. Germline CDR1 and CDR2: MGHDK and SYGVNS. Trimming removed 8 bases at V and 2 bases at J, with 17 bases between. The CDR3 length is 15 residues. The CDR3 DNA sequence: TGTGCCAGCCGCCCTCCCAACTATGTCACAGATACGCAGTATTTT. It yields the protein CASRPPNYVTDTQYF.